This TCR beta chain derives from a study of OX40 agonist ivuxolimab in advanced cancers. CDR3 length: 14 amino acids. The germline CDR1 and CDR2 sequences are SGHNT and YYREEE (reference sequence). V lost 4 bases and J lost 2; bases outside the gene matches: 6. Study conclusions and caveats: CD8+ T cells (on average) carried more expanded clones than CD4+ T cells. Some patients who did not respond also had low normalized T-cell clonal expansion.

This clone has more than one count but fewer than ten. Its target is unknown. Libraries were prepared by immunoSEQ multiplex PCR; TCRdb keeps only in-frame clonotypes and omits some of them. The sample holds 55,000 to 75,000 clones, roughly 84% seen once. V usage is TRBV5-4 and J usage is TRBJ2-7; TRBD1 matches at 7 bases. The receptor comes from an adult with an advanced solid tumor such as melanoma, head and neck, liver or kidney cancer. The starting material was CD4+ or CD8+ T cells sorted from blood, obtained in a trial of the OX40 agonist ivuxolimab. CDR3 sequence: CASSPGQRAYEQYF. The DNA of the CDR3 is TGTGCCAGCAGCCCGGGACAGAGAGCCTACGAGCAGTACTTC.